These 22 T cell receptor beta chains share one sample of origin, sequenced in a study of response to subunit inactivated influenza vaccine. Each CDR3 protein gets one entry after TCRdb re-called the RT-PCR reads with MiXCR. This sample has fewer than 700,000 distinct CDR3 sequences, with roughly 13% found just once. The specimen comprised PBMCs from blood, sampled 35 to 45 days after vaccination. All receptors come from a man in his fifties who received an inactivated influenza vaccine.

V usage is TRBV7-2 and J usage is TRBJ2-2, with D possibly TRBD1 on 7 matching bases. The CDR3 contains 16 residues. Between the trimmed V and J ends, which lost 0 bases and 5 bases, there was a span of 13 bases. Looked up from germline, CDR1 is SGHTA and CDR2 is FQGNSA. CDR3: CASSLAGRGRTGELFF. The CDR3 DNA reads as TGTGCCAGCAGCTTAGCTGGCAGGGGGAGGACCGGGGAGCTGTTTTTT. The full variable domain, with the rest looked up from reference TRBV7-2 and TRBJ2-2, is GAGVSQSPSNKVTEKGKDVELRCDPISGHTALYWYRQSLGQGLEFLIYFQGNSAPDKSGLPSDRFSAERTGGSVSTLTIQRTQQEDSAVYLCASSLAGRGRTGELFFGEGSRLTVL.

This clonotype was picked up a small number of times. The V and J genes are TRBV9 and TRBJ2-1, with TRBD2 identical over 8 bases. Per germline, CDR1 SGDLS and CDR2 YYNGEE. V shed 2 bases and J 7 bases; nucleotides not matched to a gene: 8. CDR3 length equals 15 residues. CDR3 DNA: TGTGCCAGCAGCGTCACTAGCGGAGGGGGGAATGAGCAGTTCTTC. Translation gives CASSVTSGGGNEQFF.

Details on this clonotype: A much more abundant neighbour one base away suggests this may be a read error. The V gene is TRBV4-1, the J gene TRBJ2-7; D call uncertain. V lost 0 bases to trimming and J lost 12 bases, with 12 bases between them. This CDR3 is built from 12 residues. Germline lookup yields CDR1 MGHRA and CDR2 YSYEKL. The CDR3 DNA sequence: TGCGCCAGCAGCCAAGAGGTAGGGCGCCCGTACTTC. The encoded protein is CASSQEVGRPYF.

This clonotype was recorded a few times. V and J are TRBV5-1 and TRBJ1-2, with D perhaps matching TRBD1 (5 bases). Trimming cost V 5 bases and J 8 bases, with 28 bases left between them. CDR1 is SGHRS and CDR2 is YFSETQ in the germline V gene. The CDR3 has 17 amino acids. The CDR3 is CASRRQEGHIGPGGYTF. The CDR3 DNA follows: TGCGCCAGCAGACGTCAGGAAGGACACATAGGTCCGGGAGGCTACACCTTC.

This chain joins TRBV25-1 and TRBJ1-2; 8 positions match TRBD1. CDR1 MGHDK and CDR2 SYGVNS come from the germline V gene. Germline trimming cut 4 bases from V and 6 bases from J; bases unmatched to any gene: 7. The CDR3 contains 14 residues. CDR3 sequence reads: CASSGQGRSNGYTF. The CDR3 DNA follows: TGTGCCAGCAGTGGACAGGGGCGGTCGAATGGCTACACCTTC.

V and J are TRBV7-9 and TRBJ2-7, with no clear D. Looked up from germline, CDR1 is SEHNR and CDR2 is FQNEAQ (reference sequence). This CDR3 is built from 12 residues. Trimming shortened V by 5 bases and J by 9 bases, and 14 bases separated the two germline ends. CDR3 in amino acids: CASSANSGGQYF. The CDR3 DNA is TGTGCCAGCAGCGCGAACTCGGGCGGGCAGTACTTC.

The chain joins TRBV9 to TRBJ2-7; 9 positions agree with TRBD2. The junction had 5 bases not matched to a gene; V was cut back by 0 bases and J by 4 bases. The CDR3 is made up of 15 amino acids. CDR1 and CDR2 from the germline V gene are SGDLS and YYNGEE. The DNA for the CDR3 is TGTGCCAGCAGCGTAGCCGGGACTAGCCCATACGAGCAGTACTTC. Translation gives CASSVAGTSPYEQYF.

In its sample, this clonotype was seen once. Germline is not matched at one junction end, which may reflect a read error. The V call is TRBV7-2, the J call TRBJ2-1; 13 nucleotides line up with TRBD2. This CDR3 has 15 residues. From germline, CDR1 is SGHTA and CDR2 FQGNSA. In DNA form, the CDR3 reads TGTGCCAACAGCTCGGGACTAGCGGGGTACAATGAGCAGTTCTTC. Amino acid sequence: CANSSGLAGYNEQFF. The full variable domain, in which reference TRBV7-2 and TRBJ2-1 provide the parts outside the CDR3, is GAGVSQSPSNKVTEKGKDVELRCDPISGHTALYWYRQSLGQGLEFLIYFQGNSAPDKSGLPSDRFSAERTGGSVSTLTIQRTQQEDSAVYLCANSSGLAGYNEQFFGPGTRLTVL.

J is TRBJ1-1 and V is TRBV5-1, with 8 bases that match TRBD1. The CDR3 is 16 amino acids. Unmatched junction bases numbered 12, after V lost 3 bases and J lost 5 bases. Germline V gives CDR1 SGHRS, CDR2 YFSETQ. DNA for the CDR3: TGCGCCAGCAGCTCAAGATCGACAGGGGTGAGGACTGAAGCTTTCTTT. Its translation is CASSSRSTGVRTEAFF.

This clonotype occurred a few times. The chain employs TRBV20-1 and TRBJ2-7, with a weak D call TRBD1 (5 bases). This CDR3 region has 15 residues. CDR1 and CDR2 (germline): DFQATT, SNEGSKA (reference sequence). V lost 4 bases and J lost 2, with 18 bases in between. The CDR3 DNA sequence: TGCAGTGCTATAAGTGGGCCCGCCAGGGCCTACGAGCAGTACTTC. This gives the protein CSAISGPARAYEQYF.

In DNA form, the CDR3 reads TGTGCCAGCAGCCAAGCTTACAATGAGCAGTTCTTC. Its translation: CASSQAYNEQFF. The chain recombines TRBV3-1 with TRBJ2-1; no firm D call. Per germline, CDR1 LGHDT and CDR2 YNNKEL (reference sequence). The CDR3 is 12 amino acids. Trimming shortened V by 1 base and J by 4 bases, and 2 bases separated the two germline ends.

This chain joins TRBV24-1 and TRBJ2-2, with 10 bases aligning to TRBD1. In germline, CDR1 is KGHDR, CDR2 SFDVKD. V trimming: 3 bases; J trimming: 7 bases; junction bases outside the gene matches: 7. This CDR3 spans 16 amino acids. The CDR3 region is CATSDRGQGVFGELFF. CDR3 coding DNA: TGTGCCACCAGTGATCGCGGACAGGGGGTGTTCGGGGAGCTGTTTTTT.

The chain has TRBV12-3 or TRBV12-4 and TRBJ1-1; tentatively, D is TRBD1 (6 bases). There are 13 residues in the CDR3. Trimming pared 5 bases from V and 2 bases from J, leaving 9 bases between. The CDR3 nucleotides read TGTGCCAGCAGTAACAGGGTAAACACTGAAGCTTTCTTT. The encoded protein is CASSNRVNTEAFF.

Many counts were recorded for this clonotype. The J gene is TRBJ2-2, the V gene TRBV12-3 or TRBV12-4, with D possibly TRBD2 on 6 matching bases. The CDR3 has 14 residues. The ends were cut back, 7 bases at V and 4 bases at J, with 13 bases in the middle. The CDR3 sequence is CASNLERVTGELFF. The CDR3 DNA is TGTGCCAGCAACCTCGAGCGGGTCACCGGGGAGCTGTTTTTT.

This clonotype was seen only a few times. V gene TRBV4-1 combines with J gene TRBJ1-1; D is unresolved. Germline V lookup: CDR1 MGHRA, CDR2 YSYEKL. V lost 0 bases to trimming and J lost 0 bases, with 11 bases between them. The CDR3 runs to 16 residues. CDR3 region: CASSQEAREMNTEAFF. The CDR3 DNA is TGCGCCAGCAGCCAAGAGGCGCGAGAGATGAACACTGAAGCTTTCTTT.

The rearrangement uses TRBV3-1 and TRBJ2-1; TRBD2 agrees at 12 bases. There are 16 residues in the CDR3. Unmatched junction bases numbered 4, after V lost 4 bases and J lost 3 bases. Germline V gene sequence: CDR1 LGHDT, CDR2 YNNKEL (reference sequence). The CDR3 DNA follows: TGTGCCAGCAGCCCGCGGACTAGCGGGGTCTACAATGAGCAGTTCTTC. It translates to CASSPRTSGVYNEQFF.

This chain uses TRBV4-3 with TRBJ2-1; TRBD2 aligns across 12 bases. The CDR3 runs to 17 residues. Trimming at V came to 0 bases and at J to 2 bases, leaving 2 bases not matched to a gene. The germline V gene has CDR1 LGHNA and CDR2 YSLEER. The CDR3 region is CASSQDWTSGTYNEQFF. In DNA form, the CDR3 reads TGCGCCAGCAGCCAAGATTGGACTAGCGGGACCTACAATGAGCAGTTCTTC.

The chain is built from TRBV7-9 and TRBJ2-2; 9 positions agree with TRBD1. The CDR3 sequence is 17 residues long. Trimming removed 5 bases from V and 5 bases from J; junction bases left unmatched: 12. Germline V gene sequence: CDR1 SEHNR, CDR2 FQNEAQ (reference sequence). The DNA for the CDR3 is TGTGCCAGCAGCCACAAGAACCGGGACAGGGAAACCGGGGAGCTGTTTTTT. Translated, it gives CASSHKNRDRETGELFF. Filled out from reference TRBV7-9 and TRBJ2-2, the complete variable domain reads DTGVSQNPRHKITKRGQNVTFRCDPISEHNRLYWYRQTLGQGPEFLTYFQNEAQLEKSRLLSDRFSAERPKGSFSTLEIQRTEQGDSAMYLCASSHKNRDRETGELFFGEGSRLTVL.

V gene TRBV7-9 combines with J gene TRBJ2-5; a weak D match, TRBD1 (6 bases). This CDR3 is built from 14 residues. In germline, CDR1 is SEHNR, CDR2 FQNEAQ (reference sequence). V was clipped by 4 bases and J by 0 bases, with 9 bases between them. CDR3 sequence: CASSSYRDQETQYF. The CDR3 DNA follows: TGTGCCAGCAGCTCCTACAGGGACCAAGAGACCCAGTACTTC. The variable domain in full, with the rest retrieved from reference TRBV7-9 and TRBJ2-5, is DTGVSQNPRHKITKRGQNVTFRCDPISEHNRLYWYRQTLGQGPEFLTYFQNEAQLEKSRLLSDRFSAERPKGSFSTLEIQRTEQGDSAMYLCASSSYRDQETQYFGPGTRLLVL.

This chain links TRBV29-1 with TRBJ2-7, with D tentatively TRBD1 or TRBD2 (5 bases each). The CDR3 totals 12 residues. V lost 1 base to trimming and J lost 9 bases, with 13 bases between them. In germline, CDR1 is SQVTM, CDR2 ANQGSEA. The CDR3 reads CSVEGGGHGQYF. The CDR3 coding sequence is TGCAGCGTTGAAGGTGGGGGTCACGGGCAGTACTTC.

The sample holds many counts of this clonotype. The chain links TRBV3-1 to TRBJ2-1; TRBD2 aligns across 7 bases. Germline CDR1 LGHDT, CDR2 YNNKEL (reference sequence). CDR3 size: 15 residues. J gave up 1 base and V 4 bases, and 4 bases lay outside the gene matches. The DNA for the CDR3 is TGTGCCAGCAGCCCGGGGCGGGAGTCCTACAATGAGCAGTTCTTC. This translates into CASSPGRESYNEQFF.

CDR3 bases: TGTGCCAGAACAGGAGAGACCCAGTACTTC. Translation gives CARTGETQYF. The chain uses TRBV5-3 and TRBJ2-5; no clear D gene. TRBV5-3 carries the ORF label, with uncertain function. Trimming stripped 6 bases from V and 4 bases from J, with 4 bases between. This CDR3 is built from 10 residues.